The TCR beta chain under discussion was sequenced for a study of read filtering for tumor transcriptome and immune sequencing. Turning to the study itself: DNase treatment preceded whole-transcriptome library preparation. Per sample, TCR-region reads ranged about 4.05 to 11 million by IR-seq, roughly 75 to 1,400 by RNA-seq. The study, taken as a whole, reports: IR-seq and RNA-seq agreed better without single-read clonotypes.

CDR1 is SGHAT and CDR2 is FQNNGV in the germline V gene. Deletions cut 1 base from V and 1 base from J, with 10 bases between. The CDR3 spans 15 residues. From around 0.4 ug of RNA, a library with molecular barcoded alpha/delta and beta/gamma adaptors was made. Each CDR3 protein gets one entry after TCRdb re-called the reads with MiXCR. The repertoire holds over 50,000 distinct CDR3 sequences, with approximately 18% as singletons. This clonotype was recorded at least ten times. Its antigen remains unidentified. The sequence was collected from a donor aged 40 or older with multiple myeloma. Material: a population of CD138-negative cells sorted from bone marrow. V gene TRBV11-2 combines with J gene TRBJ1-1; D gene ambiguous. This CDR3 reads CASSLAPSENTEAFF. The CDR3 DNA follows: TGTGCCAGCAGCTTAGCCCCGTCTGAGAACACTGAAGCTTTCTTT.